Listed below are T cell receptor beta chains from one sample, sequenced in a study of identical twins. TCRdb re-called the 5' RACE reads with MiXCR, one entry per CDR3 protein. The table includes 1.5 million or so distinct CDR3 sequences, roughly 35% detected once. The sequenced material came from cord blood. Receptor source: a newborn girl in good health. The conserved cysteine and the conserved F or W are not part of the CDR3 here. Some rows mark clone size as missing; the rest say once, few, many or name a class of expanded clone.

clone_size: -
cdr3_length: 18
v_call: TRBV12-3/TRBV12-4
cdr3_aa: ASSFRSMLLPDSLLYGYT

clone_size: -
cdr3_length: 13
v_call: TRBV5-1
cdr3_aa: ASSLVAGGNEKLF

clone_size: few
cdr3_length: 11
v_call: TRBV15
cdr3_aa: ATSVGHRDEQY

clone_size: few
cdr3_length: 13
v_call: TRBV20-1
cdr3_aa: SARDLRDPGDTQY

clone_size: -
cdr3_length: 15
v_call: TRBV12-3/TRBV12-4
cdr3_aa: ASGSPLAGESTDTQY

clone_size: -
cdr3_length: 10
v_call: TRBV6-5
cdr3_aa: ASSNDRARAF

clone_size: -
cdr3_length: 13
v_call: TRBV6-6
cdr3_aa: AGSYQGLATDTQY

clone_size: few
cdr3_length: 12
v_call: TRBV27
cdr3_aa: ASSFARASYGYT

clone_size: few
cdr3_length: 13
v_call: TRBV7-8
cdr3_aa: ASSLGLAGINEQY

clone_size: few
cdr3_length: 10
v_call: TRBV20-1
cdr3_aa: SAKRDHYEQY

clone_size: few
cdr3_length: 13
v_call: TRBV4-1
cdr3_aa: ASSPGILGTYEQY

clone_size: -
cdr3_length: 12
v_call: TRBV4-2
cdr3_aa: ASSQDVGRETQY

clone_size: -
cdr3_length: 12
v_call: TRBV7-9
cdr3_aa: ASSPDSYQETQY

clone_size: -
cdr3_length: 12
v_call: TRBV12-3/TRBV12-4
cdr3_aa: ASSRDYWLEEQF

clone_size: -
cdr3_length: 12
v_call: TRBV20-1
cdr3_aa: SASRGDAKNIQY

clone_size: -
cdr3_length: 13
v_call: TRBV6-5
cdr3_aa: ASSYQGCGADTQY

clone_size: few
cdr3_length: 14
v_call: TRBV24-1
cdr3_aa: ATSESGLAYTDTQY

clone_size: -
cdr3_length: 12
v_call: TRBV6-5
cdr3_aa: ASTGTAGYPPLH

clone_size: few
cdr3_length: 14
v_call: TRBV5-5
cdr3_aa: ASSPGGLISNQPQH

clone_size: -
cdr3_length: 12
v_call: TRBV20-1
cdr3_aa: SAPPAVIGETQY

clone_size: -
cdr3_length: 13
v_call: TRBV6-5
cdr3_aa: ASSYSSGIPYEQY

clone_size: -
cdr3_length: 14
v_call: TRBV20-1
cdr3_aa: SALHVAGAPYNEQF

clone_size: few
cdr3_length: 15
v_call: TRBV11-2
cdr3_aa: ASSLDRPGTGTYEQY

clone_size: -
cdr3_length: 12
v_call: TRBV5-1
cdr3_aa: ASSLVRGWDEQF

clone_size: few
cdr3_length: 14
v_call: TRBV18
cdr3_aa: ASSESLGGYAYEQY

clone_size: -
cdr3_length: 13
v_call: TRBV5-6
cdr3_aa: ASSTSGTTNTEAF

clone_size: -
cdr3_length: 14
v_call: TRBV29-1
cdr3_aa: SVGTQDRQNTGELF

clone_size: -
cdr3_length: 10
v_call: TRBV29-1
cdr3_aa: SVDKLGYDYT

clone_size: -
cdr3_length: 15
v_call: TRBV18
cdr3_aa: ASSLTSLSSGANVLT

clone_size: -
cdr3_length: 12
v_call: TRBV30
cdr3_aa: AWTGGGLYNEQF

clone_size: few
cdr3_length: 14
v_call: TRBV29-1
cdr3_aa: SVGLAGGGSYNEQF

clone_size: many
cdr3_length: 9
v_call: TRBV12-3/TRBV12-4
cdr3_aa: ASMTQKTQY

clone_size: few
cdr3_length: 14
v_call: TRBV10-3
cdr3_aa: AISGGGTSSYNEQF

clone_size: many
cdr3_length: 10
v_call: TRBV6-6
cdr3_aa: ASKPGQETQY

clone_size: -
cdr3_length: 11
v_call: TRBV28
cdr3_aa: ASSSPDSGEQY

clone_size: few
cdr3_length: 10
v_call: TRBV29-1
cdr3_aa: SVLHSNEKLF

clone_size: -
cdr3_length: 12
v_call: TRBV4-2
cdr3_aa: ASSERSSYNEQY

clone_size: -
cdr3_length: 13
v_call: TRBV11-2
cdr3_aa: ASSPTGRGNQPQH

clone_size: -
cdr3_length: 12
v_call: TRBV12-3/TRBV12-4
cdr3_aa: ASAGLLTYNEQF

clone_size: many
cdr3_length: 12
v_call: TRBV28
cdr3_aa: ASSRADRAYEQY

clone_size: few
cdr3_length: 15
v_call: TRBV2
cdr3_aa: ASGPTSGGLSYNEQF

clone_size: few
cdr3_length: 12
v_call: TRBV12-3/TRBV12-4
cdr3_aa: ASSLRRESNEQF

clone_size: few
cdr3_length: 12
v_call: TRBV20-1
cdr3_aa: SARGTGRRKTQY

clone_size: many
cdr3_length: 12
v_call: TRBV20-1
cdr3_aa: SAGLAGAKNIQY